The subject of this entry is one T cell receptor beta chain. Antigen specificity is unknown. This sample stems from a study of human T cells and chemical hapten exposure. Study-level information: DPC at 2% was the sensitizing agent, placed on around 2 cm by around 2 cm of upper inner arm skin. Patients having alopecia areata, totalis or universalis were mostly female.

Time point noted: pre-sensitization, week 0. Treatment reported: therapeutic diphenylcyclopropenone sensitization with weekly scalp DPC. TCRdb re-derived calls from the RACE reads in MiXCR, one entry per CDR3 protein. The sample holds 250,000 or so distinct CDR3 sequences, about 8.1% seen once. Study-level findings and limits: With regard to DPC sensitization, TCRs above 1 in 1000 frequency did not change.

The clonotype comes from a woman aged 40 to 50 with alopecia areata. Some clones in this sample may be carry-over from other donors' samples. This material consisted of whole blood, taken in connection with sensitization to the hapten diphenylcyclopropenone (DPC).

Written as DNA, the CDR3 is TGCAGCGTTGTTGCAAACCGAGCCAAAAACATTCAGTACTTC. This sequence encodes CSVVANRAKNIQYF. This chain links TRBV29-1 with TRBJ2-4; no definite D call. V was cut by 4 bases and J by 0 bases, with 10 bases left in between. CDR3 length: 14 residues. Germline assignment: CDR1 SQVTM and CDR2 ANQGSEA.